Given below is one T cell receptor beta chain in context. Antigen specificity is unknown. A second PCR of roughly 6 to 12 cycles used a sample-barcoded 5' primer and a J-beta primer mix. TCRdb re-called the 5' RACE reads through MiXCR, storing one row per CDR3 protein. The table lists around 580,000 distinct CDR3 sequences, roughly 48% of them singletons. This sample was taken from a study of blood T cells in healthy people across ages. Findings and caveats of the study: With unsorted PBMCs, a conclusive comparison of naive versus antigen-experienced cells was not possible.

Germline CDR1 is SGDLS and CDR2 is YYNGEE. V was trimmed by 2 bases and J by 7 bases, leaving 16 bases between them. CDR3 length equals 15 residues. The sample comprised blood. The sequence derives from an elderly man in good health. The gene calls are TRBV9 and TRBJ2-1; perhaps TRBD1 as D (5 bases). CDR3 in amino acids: CASSVKGHRSNEQFF. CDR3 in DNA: TGTGCCAGCAGCGTCAAGGGGCATAGATCTAATGAGCAGTTCTTC.